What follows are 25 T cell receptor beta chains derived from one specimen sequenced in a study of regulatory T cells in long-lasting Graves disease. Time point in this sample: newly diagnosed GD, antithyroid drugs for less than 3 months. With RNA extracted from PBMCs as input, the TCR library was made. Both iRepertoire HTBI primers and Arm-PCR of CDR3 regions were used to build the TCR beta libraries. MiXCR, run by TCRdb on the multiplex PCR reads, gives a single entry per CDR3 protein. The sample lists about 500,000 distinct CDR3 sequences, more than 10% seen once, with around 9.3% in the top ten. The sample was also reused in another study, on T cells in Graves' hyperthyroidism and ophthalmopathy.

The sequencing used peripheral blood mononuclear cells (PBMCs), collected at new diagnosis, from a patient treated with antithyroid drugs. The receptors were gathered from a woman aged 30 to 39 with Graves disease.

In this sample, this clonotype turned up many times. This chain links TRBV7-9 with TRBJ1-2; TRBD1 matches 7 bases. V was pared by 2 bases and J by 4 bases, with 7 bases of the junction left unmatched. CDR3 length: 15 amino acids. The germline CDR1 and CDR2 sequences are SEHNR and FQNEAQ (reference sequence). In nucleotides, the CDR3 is TGTGCCAGCAGCTTATCCCAGGACAGGTTCTATGGCTACACCTTC. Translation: CASSLSQDRFYGYTF.

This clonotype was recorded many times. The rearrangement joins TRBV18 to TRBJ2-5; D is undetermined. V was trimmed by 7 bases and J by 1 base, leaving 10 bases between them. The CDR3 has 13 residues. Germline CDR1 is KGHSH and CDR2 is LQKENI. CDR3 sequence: CASFTGIQETQYF. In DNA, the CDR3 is TGTGCCAGCTTTACGGGCATCCAAGAGACCCAGTACTTC. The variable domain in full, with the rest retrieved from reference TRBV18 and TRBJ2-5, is NAGVMQNPRHLVRRRGQEARLRCSPMKGHSHVYWYRQLPEEGLKFMVYLQKENIIDESGMPKERFSAEFPKEGPSILRIQQVVRGDSAAYFCASFTGIQETQYFGPGTRLLVL.

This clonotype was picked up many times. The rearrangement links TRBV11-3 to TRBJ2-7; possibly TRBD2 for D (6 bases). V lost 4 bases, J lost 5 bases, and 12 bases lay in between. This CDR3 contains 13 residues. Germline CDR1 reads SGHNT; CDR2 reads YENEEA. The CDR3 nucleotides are TGTGCCAGCAGCTCCGGACTAACTAACGAGCAGTACTTC. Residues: CASSSGLTNEQYF.

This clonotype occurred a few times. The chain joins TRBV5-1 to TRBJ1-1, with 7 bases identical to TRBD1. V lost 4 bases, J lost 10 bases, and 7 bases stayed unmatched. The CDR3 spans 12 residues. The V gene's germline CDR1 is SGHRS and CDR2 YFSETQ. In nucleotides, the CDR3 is TGCGCCAGCAGCCCGACAGGGTTTTCAGCTTTCTTT. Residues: CASSPTGFSAFF.

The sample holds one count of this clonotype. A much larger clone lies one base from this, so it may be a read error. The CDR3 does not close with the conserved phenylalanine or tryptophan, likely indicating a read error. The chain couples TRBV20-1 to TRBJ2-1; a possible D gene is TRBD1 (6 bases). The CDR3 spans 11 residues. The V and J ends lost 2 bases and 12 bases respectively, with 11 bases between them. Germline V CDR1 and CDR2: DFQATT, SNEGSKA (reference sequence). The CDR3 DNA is TGCAGTGCTAGACGGGACACTTCGCAGTTCCTC. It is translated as CSARRDTSQFL.

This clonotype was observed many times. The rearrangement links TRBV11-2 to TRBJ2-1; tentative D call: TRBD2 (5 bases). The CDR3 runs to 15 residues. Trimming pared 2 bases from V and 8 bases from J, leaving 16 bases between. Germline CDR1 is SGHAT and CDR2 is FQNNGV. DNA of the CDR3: TGTGCCAGCAGCTTAAGCATCGGGAATGAATATGAGCAGTTCTTC. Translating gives CASSLSIGNEYEQFF. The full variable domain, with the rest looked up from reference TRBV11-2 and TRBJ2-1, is EAGVAQSPRYKIIEKRQSVAFWCNPISGHATLYWYQQILGQGPKLLIQFQNNGVVDDSQLPKDRFSAERLKGVDSTLKIQPAKLEDSAVYLCASSLSIGNEYEQFFGPGTRLTVL.

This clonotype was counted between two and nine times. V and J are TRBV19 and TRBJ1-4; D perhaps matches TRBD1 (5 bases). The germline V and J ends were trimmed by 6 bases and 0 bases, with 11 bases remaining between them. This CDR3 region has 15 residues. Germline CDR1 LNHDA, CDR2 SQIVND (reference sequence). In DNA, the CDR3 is TGTGCCAGTAGCCGGAGACAGTCAACTAATGAAAAACTGTTTTTT. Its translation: CASSRRQSTNEKLFF.

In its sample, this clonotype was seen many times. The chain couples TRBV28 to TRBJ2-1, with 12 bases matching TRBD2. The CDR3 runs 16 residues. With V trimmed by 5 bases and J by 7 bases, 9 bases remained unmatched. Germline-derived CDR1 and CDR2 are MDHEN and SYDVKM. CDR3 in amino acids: CASSPASGRALNEQFF. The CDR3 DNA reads TGTGCCAGCAGTCCCGCTAGCGGGAGGGCCTTGAATGAGCAGTTCTTC.

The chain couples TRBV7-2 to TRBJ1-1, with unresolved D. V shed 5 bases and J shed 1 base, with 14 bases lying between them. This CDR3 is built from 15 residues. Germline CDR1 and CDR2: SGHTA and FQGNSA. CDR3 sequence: CASSTRPLSNTEAFF. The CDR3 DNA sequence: TGTGCCAGCAGCACCCGACCCCTCTCGAACACTGAAGCTTTCTTT. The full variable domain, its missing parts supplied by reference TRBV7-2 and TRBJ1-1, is GAGVSQSPSNKVTEKGKDVELRCDPISGHTALYWYRQSLGQGLEFLIYFQGNSAPDKSGLPSDRFSAERTGGSVSTLTIQRTQQEDSAVYLCASSTRPLSNTEAFFGQGTRLTVV.

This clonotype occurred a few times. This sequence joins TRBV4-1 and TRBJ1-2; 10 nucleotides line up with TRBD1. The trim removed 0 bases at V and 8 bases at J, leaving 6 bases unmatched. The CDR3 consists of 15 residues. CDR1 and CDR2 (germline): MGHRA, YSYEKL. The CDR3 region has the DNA TGCGCCAGCAGCCAAGAATGGACAGGGGGGGCCGGCTACACCTTC. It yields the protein CASSQEWTGGAGYTF.

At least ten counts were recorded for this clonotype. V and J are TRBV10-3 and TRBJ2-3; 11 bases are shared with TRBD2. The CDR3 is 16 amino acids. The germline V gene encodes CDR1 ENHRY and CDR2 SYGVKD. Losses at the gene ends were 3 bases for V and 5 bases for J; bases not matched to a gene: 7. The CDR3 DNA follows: TGTGCCATCAGTGACGGGACTAGCGGTGGTATAGATACGCAGTATTTT. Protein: CAISDGTSGGIDTQYF.

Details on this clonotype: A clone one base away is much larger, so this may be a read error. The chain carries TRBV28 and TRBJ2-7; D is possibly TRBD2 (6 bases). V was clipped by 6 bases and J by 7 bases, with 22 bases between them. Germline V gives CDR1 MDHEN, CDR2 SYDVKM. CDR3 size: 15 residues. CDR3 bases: TGTGCCAGCAGCGCACTAGCAAACTCCTACAATGAGCAGTACTTC. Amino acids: CASSALANSYNEQYF.

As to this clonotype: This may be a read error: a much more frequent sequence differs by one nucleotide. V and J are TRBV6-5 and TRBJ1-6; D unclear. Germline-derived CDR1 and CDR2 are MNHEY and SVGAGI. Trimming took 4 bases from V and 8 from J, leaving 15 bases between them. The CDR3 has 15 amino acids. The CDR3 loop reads CASSFFEDSDSPLHF. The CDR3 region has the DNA TGTGCCAGCAGTTTTTTCGAGGATTCTGATTCACCCCTCCACTTT.

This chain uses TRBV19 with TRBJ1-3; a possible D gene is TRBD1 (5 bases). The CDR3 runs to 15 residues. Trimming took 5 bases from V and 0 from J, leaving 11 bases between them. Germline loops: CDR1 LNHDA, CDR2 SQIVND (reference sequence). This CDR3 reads CASSLGTGSGNTIYF. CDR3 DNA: TGTGCCAGTAGTCTCGGGACCGGCTCTGGAAACACCATATATTTT. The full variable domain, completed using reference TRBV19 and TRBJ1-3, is DGGITQSPKYLFRKEGQNVTLSCEQNLNHDAMYWYRQDPGQGLRLIYYSQIVNDFQKGDIAEGYSVSREKKESFPLTVTSAQKNPTAFYLCASSLGTGSGNTIYFGEGSWLTVV.

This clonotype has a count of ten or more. The CDR3 DNA sequence: TGTGCCATCAGTGCGCGGTTGGCTAGCGGGAGTAGGTATACGCAGTATTTT. Amino acids: CAISARLASGSRYTQYF. V usage is TRBV10-3 and J usage is TRBJ2-3; 10 nucleotides line up with TRBD2. The CDR3 is 17 amino acids. Germline trimming cut 4 bases from V and 7 bases from J; bases unmatched to any gene: 14. Germline V lookup: CDR1 ENHRY, CDR2 SYGVKD.

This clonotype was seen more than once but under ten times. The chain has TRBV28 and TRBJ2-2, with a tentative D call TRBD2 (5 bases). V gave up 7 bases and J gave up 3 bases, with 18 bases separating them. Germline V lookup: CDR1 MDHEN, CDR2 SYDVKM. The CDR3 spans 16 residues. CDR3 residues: CASTRGRLWDTGELFF. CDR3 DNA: TGTGCCAGCACCCGAGGGCGGCTCTGGGACACCGGGGAGCTGTTTTTT.

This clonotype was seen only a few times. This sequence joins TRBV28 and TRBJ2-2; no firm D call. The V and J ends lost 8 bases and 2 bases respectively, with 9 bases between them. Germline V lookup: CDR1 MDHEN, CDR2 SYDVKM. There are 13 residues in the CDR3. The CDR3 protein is CASRVQNTGELFF. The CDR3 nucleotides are TGTGCCAGCCGCGTACAAAACACCGGGGAGCTGTTTTTT.

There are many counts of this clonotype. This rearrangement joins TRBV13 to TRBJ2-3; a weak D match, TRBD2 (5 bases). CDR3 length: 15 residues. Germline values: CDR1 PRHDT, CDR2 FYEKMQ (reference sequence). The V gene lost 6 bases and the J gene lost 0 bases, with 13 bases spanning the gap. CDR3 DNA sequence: TGTGCCAGCAGTTATAGGGAGTCTAGCACAGATACGCAGTATTTT. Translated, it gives CASSYRESSTDTQYF.

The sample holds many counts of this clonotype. CDR3 in amino acids: CASSLESTNTEAFF. Here the CDR3 DNA reads TGTGCCAGCAGCTTAGAGTCAACGAACACTGAAGCTTTCTTT. V usage is TRBV7-9 and J usage is TRBJ1-1; the D is unclear. The V end lost 1 base, the J end lost 1 base, and 7 bases lay between the germline ends. Germline assignment: CDR1 SEHNR and CDR2 FQNEAQ (reference sequence). There are 14 residues in the CDR3.

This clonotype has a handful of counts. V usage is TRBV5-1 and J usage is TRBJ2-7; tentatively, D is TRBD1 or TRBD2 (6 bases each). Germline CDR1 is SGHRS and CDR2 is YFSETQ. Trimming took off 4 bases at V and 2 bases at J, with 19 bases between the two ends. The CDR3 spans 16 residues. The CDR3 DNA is TGCGCCAGCAGCCTTGGGGGGTGGGACATGGCCTACGAGCAGTACTTC. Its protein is CASSLGGWDMAYEQYF.

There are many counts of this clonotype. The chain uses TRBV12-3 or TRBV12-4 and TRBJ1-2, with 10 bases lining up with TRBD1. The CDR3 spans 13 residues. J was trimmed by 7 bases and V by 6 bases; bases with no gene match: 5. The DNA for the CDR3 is TGTGCCAGCAGCCAAGACAGGGGGCTTGGCTACACCTTC. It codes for CASSQDRGLGYTF.

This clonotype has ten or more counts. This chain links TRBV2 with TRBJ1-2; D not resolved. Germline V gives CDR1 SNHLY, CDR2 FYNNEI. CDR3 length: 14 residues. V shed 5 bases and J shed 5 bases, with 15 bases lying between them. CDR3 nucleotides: TGTGCCAGCAGTCGGATCCTCTTTTGGTATGGCTACACCTTC. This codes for CASSRILFWYGYTF.

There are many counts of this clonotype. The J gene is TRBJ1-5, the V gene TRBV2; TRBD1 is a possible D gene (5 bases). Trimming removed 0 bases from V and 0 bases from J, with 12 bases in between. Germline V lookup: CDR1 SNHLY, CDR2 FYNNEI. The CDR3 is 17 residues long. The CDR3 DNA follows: TGTGCCAGCAGTGAAGCGGGGACCCTTTATAGCAATCAGCCCCAGCATTTT. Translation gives CASSEAGTLYSNQPQHF.

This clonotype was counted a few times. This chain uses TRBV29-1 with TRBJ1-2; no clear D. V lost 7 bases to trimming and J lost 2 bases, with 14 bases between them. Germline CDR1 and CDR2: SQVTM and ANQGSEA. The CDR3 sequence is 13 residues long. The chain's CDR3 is CSALNRENYGYTF. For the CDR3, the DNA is TGCAGCGCTCTTAACCGGGAAAACTATGGCTACACCTTC.

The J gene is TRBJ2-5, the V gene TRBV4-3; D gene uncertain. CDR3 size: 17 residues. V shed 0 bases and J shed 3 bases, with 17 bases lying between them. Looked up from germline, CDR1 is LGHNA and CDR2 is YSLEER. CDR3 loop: CASSQDFFRAREETQYF. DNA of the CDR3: TGCGCCAGCAGCCAAGATTTTTTTAGGGCTCGAGAAGAGACCCAGTACTTC.